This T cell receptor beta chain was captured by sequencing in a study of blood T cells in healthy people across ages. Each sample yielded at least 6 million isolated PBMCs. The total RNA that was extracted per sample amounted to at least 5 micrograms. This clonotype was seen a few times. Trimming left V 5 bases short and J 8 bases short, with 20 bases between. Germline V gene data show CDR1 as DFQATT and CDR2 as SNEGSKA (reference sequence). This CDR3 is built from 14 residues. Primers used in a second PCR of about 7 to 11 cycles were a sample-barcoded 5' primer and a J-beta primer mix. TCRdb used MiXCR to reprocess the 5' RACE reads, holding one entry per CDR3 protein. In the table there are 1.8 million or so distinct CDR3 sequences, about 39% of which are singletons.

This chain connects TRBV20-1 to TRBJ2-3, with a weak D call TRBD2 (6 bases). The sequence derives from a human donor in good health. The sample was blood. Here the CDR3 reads CSASSQRAQGTQYF. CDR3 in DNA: TGCAGTGCTTCCTCCCAGCGGGCTCAGGGTACGCAGTATTTT.